This TCR beta chain emerged from a study of human T cells and chemical hapten exposure. Study-level information: Enrolled patients were predominantly female and had alopecia areata, totalis or universalis. Small differences in pooled library volume mainly drove the variation in TCR yields per sample.

Time point of the sample: patch test 2, 6 weeks after DPC sensitization. Described treatment: therapeutic diphenylcyclopropenone sensitization with weekly scalp DPC. For this clonotype: The antigen is undetermined.

CDR3 length: 13 residues. Germline assignment: CDR1 SNHLY and CDR2 FYNNEI. The V and J ends lost 3 bases and 5 bases respectively, with 10 bases between them. General study findings and limits: A positive correlation with patch test score was found for PT1 expanded TCR counts.

Library construction involved attaching unique molecular identifiers to individual cDNA molecules, which allowed quantitative, reproducible TCR counting. TCRdb re-called the RACE reads through MiXCR, storing one row per CDR3 protein. The sample consists of approximately 350,000 distinct CDR3 sequences, nearly 6.5% of them appearing once. The chain joins TRBV2 to TRBJ1-1, with a tentative D call TRBD1 (6 bases). The sequencing used whole blood, collected in connection with sensitization to the hapten diphenylcyclopropenone (DPC). This TCR was sampled from a woman between 18 and 30 years old with alopecia areata. Some clones in this sample may be carry-over from other donors' samples. CDR3 nucleotide sequence: TGTGCCAGCAGTGAGGGGGCGCGAACTGAAGCTTTCTTT. Translating it yields CASSEGARTEAFF.